This T cell receptor beta chain was obtained from a study of PD-1 blockade in classical Hodgkin lymphoma. Across the study: It was nivolumab at 3 mg/kg, given intravenously every 2 weeks, that patients received. Points from the study as a whole: Before treatment, TCR diversity in newly diagnosed patients was reportedly lower than in healthy donors. CD4+ TCR diversity, unlike CD8+, climbed significantly by C4D1.

The protocol was immunoSEQ multiplex PCR, while the TCRdb copy is restricted to in-frame clones and leaves out a portion. Counted here are around 9,900 clones, roughly 92% occurring once; the ten biggest clones make up less than 15%. The V and J ends lost 7 bases and 2 bases, in that order; junction bases with no gene match: 3. The CDR3 sequence is 14 residues long. Germline V CDR1 and CDR2: SNHLY, FYNNEI. Regarding this clone: No antigen is known for it.

Relapse after autologous stem cell transplantation occurred in every patient, and brentuximab vedotin exposure varied. The sample was peripheral blood mononuclear cells (PBMCs), taken at baseline. This receptor was identified in a human donor with classical Hodgkin lymphoma. The genes are TRBV2 and TRBJ2-3, with 10 bases identical to TRBD1. Written as DNA, the CDR3 is TGTGCCAGCAAGGGGACAGGGGTCACAGATACGCAGTATTTT. This gives the protein CASKGTGVTDTQYF.